The TCR beta chain under discussion was sequenced for a study of blood T cell repertoires in COVID-19. Study-wide background: Samples representing acute and convalescent COVID-19 were sourced from the United States, Italy and Spain. Sources were T cells, B-cell-depleted T cells, or PBMCs; the material itself was cDNA or gDNA.

Authors' processing steps: From reference gene primer amplification, estimates of nucleated cell counts were derived. The table came from immunoSEQ multiplex PCR; TCRdb's copy has only in-frame clones and leaves some out. V and J calls and clone size follow that table, whereas D and trimming were derived from the DNA. The sample holds about 220,000 clones; roughly 85% are singletons and the top ten take around 3%. In this sample, this clone turned up a few times. The source is a man aged 45-65 years who had recovered from COVID-19. The sequencing input was peripheral blood.

The CDR3 reads CASRAGTMNTEAFF. DNA of the CDR3: TGCGCCAGCAGGGCGGGAACTATGAACACTGAAGCTTTCTTT. V gene TRBV5-1 combines with J gene TRBJ1-1; D is unclear. The CDR3 is 14 amino acids. Germline CDR1 is SGHRS and CDR2 is YFSETQ. Trimming removed 5 bases from V and 0 bases from J, with 11 bases in between.